Following are 32 T cell receptor beta chains from one sample sequenced in a study of T-cell memory formation after mild COVID-19. TCRdb processed the 5' RACE reads anew with MiXCR; each CDR3 protein has one entry. This table holds about 4,300 distinct CDR3 sequences, about 15% found once. Specimen: PBMCs or a T cell subset sorted from them (not recorded which). The receptors were sampled from an adult who had mild COVID-19 (a few samples of this study predate the infection). Cell type and time point are not known.

The V and J genes are TRBV6-1 and TRBJ2-7, with D hard to call. Germline V gene data show CDR1 as MNHNS and CDR2 as SASEGT. V lost 0 bases and J lost 3, with 12 bases in between. CDR3 length: 15 amino acids. Written as DNA, the CDR3 is TGTGCCAGCAGTGAAGCGAGGACGGTTATCTACGAGCAGTACTTC. It translates to CASSEARTVIYEQYF.

This clonotype is judged medium-sized (0.01 to 0.1%). This CDR3 is CASSYSITIRYNEQFF. The CDR3 nucleotides read TGTGCCAGCAGTTACTCGATCACGATCCGATACAATGAGCAGTTCTTC. The V and J genes are TRBV6-5 and TRBJ2-1, with D unclear. The CDR3 has 16 amino acids. Looked up from germline, CDR1 is MNHEY and CDR2 is SVGAGI. V lost 0 bases to trimming and J lost 4 bases, with 13 bases between them.

This clonotype was found once. This sequence joins TRBV23-1 and TRBJ2-6; D gene uncertain. TRBV23-1 is an open reading frame whose function is uncertain. Between the trimmed V and J ends, which lost 2 bases and 1 base, there was a span of 21 bases. The CDR3 sequence is 20 residues long. The CDR3 DNA reads as TGCGCCAGCAGTCAAGCCCTTCAGTCTAGGGCAAAATCTGGGGCCAACGTCCTGACTTTC. Residues: CASSQALQSRAKSGANVLTF.

By share, this clonotype ranks as medium-sized. V gene TRBV24-1 combines with J gene TRBJ2-6; D gene ambiguous. The V gene lost 6 bases and the J gene lost 0 bases, with 5 bases spanning the gap. The germline V gene encodes CDR1 KGHDR and CDR2 SFDVKD. This CDR3 has 14 amino acids. The CDR3 here is CATSRSSGANVLTF. The CDR3 bases are TGTGCCACCAGTCGTAGCTCTGGGGCCAACGTCCTGACTTTC.

By sample fraction, this clonotype is medium-sized. The chain links TRBV6-2 or TRBV6-3 to TRBJ1-5; a possible D gene is TRBD1 (6 bases). Germline values: CDR1 MNHEY, CDR2 SVGEGT. This CDR3 has 14 amino acids. Trimming cost V 5 bases and J 6 bases, with 14 bases left between them. CDR3 region: CASSHRAVGQPQHF. Here the CDR3 DNA reads TGTGCCAGCAGTCACAGGGCTGTGGGTCAGCCCCAGCATTTT.

The table lists this clonotype with a few counts. This chain uses TRBV27 with TRBJ1-1; D unclear. Looked up from germline, CDR1 is MNHEY and CDR2 is SMNVEV (reference sequence). This CDR3 contains 13 residues. V lost 0 bases to trimming and J lost 7 bases, with 9 bases between them. The CDR3: CASSLSKWNEAFF. Written as DNA, the CDR3 is TGTGCCAGCAGTTTATCTAAGTGGAATGAAGCTTTCTTT.

This clonotype is labeled medium-sized (0.01 to 0.1%). The chain carries TRBV4-3 and TRBJ2-1; no clear D. CDR1 and CDR2 from the germline V gene are LGHNA and YSLEER. Trimming removed 0 bases from V and 2 bases from J, with 8 bases in between. This CDR3 region has 15 residues. Here the CDR3 DNA reads TGCGCCAGCAGCCAAGAGGCAGTTACCTACAATGAGCAGTTCTTC. Its translation is CASSQEAVTYNEQFF.

Sample share makes this clonotype medium-sized (0.01 to 0.1%). The chain recombines TRBV29-1 with TRBJ1-5; D is perhaps TRBD1 (6 bases). V lost 4 bases to trimming and J lost 0 bases, with 10 bases between them. In germline, CDR1 is SQVTM, CDR2 ANQGSEA. This CDR3 is built from 14 residues. The CDR3 reads CSVAWGLSNQPQHF. CDR3 nucleotide sequence: TGCAGCGTTGCCTGGGGGCTTAGCAATCAGCCCCAGCATTTT.

The rearrangement links TRBV5-1 to TRBJ2-7; D may be TRBD2 (5 bases). Per germline, CDR1 SGHRS and CDR2 YFSETQ. The CDR3 is made up of 13 amino acids. Trimming pared 4 bases from V and 2 bases from J, leaving 10 bases between. The CDR3 region has the DNA TGCGCCAGCAGCCCAGAGGGAACCTACGAGCAGTACTTC. Encoded protein: CASSPEGTYEQYF.

By share, this clonotype ranks as medium-sized. The chain links TRBV20-1 to TRBJ2-5; 7 bases agree with TRBD1. CDR1 is DFQATT and CDR2 is SNEGSKA in the germline V gene (reference sequence). The CDR3 totals 16 residues. The junction had 16 bases not matched to a gene; V was cut back by 4 bases and J by 5 bases. The CDR3 sequence is CSATGRDRVYPETQYF. The CDR3 coding sequence is TGCAGTGCTACCGGCCGAGACAGGGTTTATCCGGAGACCCAGTACTTC.

This clonotype counts as medium-sized. The rearrangement links TRBV20-1 to TRBJ1-2, with 10 positions matching TRBD1. This CDR3 is built from 15 residues. Germline-derived CDR1 and CDR2 are DFQATT and SNEGSKA (reference sequence). Trimming took 1 base from V and 8 from J; bases not matched to a gene: 10. The CDR3 bases are TGCAGTGCTAGAGCCCCGGGACAGGGGTGGCAGGGCTACACCTTC. This codes for CSARAPGQGWQGYTF.

This clonotype is medium-sized by share. This rearrangement joins TRBV14 to TRBJ2-1, with a tentative D call TRBD1 (6 bases). With 4 bases removed from V and 0 bases from J, the gap between germline ends came to 25 bases. CDR1 is SGHDN and CDR2 is FVKESK in the germline V gene. The CDR3 extends over 20 amino acids. CDR3 loop: CASSLRPQRAGANSYNEQFF. The CDR3 DNA is TGTGCCAGCAGCCTCCGACCCCAACGGGCAGGGGCGAACTCCTACAATGAGCAGTTCTTC.

By frequency in the sample, this clonotype is medium-sized. V usage is TRBV5-4 and J usage is TRBJ1-6; D call uncertain. The V gene lost 5 bases and the J gene lost 0 bases, with 12 bases spanning the gap. The CDR3 totals 16 residues. Germline lookup yields CDR1 SGHNT and CDR2 YYREEE (reference sequence). For the CDR3, the DNA is TGTGCCAGCAGGGCCATGAAGGGCTCCTATAATTCACCCCTCCACTTT. Its translation is CASRAMKGSYNSPLHF.

This clonotype counts as medium-sized. The chain recombines TRBV4-3 with TRBJ1-4, with D unresolved. Germline loops: CDR1 LGHNA, CDR2 YSLEER. There are 18 residues in the CDR3. Trimming removed 1 base at V and 0 bases at J, with 15 bases between. The CDR3 here is CASSQARIGVATNEKLFF. CDR3 coding DNA: TGCGCCAGCAGCCAAGCCCGCATCGGAGTTGCAACTAATGAAAAACTGTTTTTT.

By share, this clonotype counts as medium-sized. The chain combines TRBV7-9 with TRBJ2-1; 8 nucleotides agree with TRBD2. Germline CDR1 reads SEHNR; CDR2 reads FQNEAQ (reference sequence). The CDR3 extends over 18 amino acids. Trimming cost V 4 bases and J 3 bases; bases outside gene matches: 14. This CDR3 is CASSSNINSGVYYNEQFF. As DNA, the CDR3 is TGTGCCAGCAGCTCCAACATCAATAGCGGGGTTTACTACAATGAGCAGTTCTTC.

This clonotype came up many times. This chain joins TRBV6-6 and TRBJ1-5; D is perhaps TRBD1 (5 bases). The CDR3 consists of 13 residues. The V gene lost 2 bases and the J gene lost 5 bases, with 7 bases spanning the gap. Germline CDR1 reads MNHNY; CDR2 reads SVGAGI (reference sequence). The CDR3 region is CASSYGRDQPQHF. CDR3 nucleotides: TGTGCCAGCAGTTACGGCAGGGATCAGCCCCAGCATTTT.

This clonotype counts as medium-sized. J is TRBJ2-5 and V is TRBV7-2; D uncertain. This CDR3 spans 13 amino acids. Germline assignment: CDR1 SGHTA and CDR2 FQGNSA. V was clipped by 4 bases and J by 2 bases, with 8 bases between them. CDR3 sequence reads: CASSSTRQETQYF. Written as DNA, the CDR3 is TGTGCCAGCAGCTCAACCCGGCAAGAGACCCAGTACTTC.

This clonotype is categorized as medium-sized. This sequence joins TRBV18 and TRBJ2-6; perhaps TRBD2 as D (6 bases). The germline V gene encodes CDR1 KGHSH and CDR2 LQKENI. The CDR3 is 18 residues long. The V end lost 6 bases, the J end lost 1 base, and 19 bases lay between the germline ends. This CDR3 is CASSSRGGNPSGANVLTF. The CDR3 nucleotides are TGTGCCAGCTCCAGCCGAGGAGGGAACCCTTCTGGGGCCAACGTCCTGACTTTC.

By its share, this clonotype is medium-sized (0.01 to 0.1%). The CDR3 region is CASRRGTGASYEQYV. Written as DNA, the CDR3 is TGTGCCAGCAGGAGGGGGACAGGTGCCTCCTACGAGCAGTACGTC. The J gene is TRBJ2-7, the V gene TRBV2, with 8 positions matching TRBD1. The V gene's germline CDR1 is SNHLY and CDR2 FYNNEI. The ends lost 6 bases at V and 0 bases at J; junction bases unmatched: 7. The CDR3 length is 15 residues.

By sample fraction, this clonotype is medium-sized. This rearrangement joins TRBV5-5 to TRBJ1-5, with a possible D match to TRBD1 (6 bases). Germline loops: CDR1 SGHKS, CDR2 YYEKEE (reference sequence). The CDR3 contains 18 residues. V was trimmed by 5 bases and J by 0 bases, leaving 21 bases between them. The CDR3 region has the DNA TGTGCCAGCAGTCTCCTACCGGACAGCATTTATAGCAATCAGCCCCAGCATTTT. Residues: CASSLLPDSIYSNQPQHF. Drawing the rest from reference TRBV5-5 and TRBJ1-5, the complete variable domain is DAGVTQSPTHLIKTRGQQVTLRCSPISGHKSVSWYQQVLGQGPQFIFQYYEKEERGRGNFPDRFSARQFPNYSSELNVNALLLGDSALYLCASSLLPDSIYSNQPQHFGDGTRLSIL.

This clonotype qualifies as medium-sized. The chain couples TRBV24-1 to TRBJ2-3; D is possibly TRBD1 (5 bases). Germline V lookup: CDR1 KGHDR, CDR2 SFDVKD. Trimming left V 5 bases short and J 0 bases short, with 11 bases between. The CDR3 spans 15 residues. This chain's CDR3 is CATSGEGVSTDTQYF. CDR3 in DNA: TGTGCCACCAGTGGCGAAGGGGTGAGCACAGATACGCAGTATTTT.

CDR3 DNA: TGTGCCAGCAGTTCCCGACAGGGGGAGGATGAGACCCAGTACTTC. Residues: CASSSRQGEDETQYF. The V and J genes are TRBV12-3 or TRBV12-4 and TRBJ2-5; 9 bases align to TRBD1. V was pared by 4 bases and J by 5 bases, with 8 bases of the junction left unmatched. CDR3 size: 15 residues.

This clonotype is medium-sized. V gene TRBV15 combines with J gene TRBJ1-3; D is unresolved. This CDR3 spans 14 amino acids. V lost 3 bases and J 1 base, leaving 7 bases between the germline ends. Per germline, CDR1 LNHNV and CDR2 YYDKDF (reference sequence). The CDR3 protein is CATSSTSSGNTIYF. The DNA of the CDR3 is TGTGCCACCAGCAGTACATCTTCTGGAAACACCATATATTTT. The full variable domain, its missing parts supplied by reference TRBV15 and TRBJ1-3, is DAMVIQNPRYQVTQFGKPVTLSCSQTLNHNVMYWYQQKSSQAPKLLFHYYDKDFNNEADTPDNFQSRRPNTSFCFLDIRSPGLGDTAMYLCATSSTSSGNTIYFGEGSWLTVV.

This clonotype is medium-sized (0.01 to 0.1%) within its sample. The chain joins TRBV7-9 to TRBJ2-5; TRBD2 is a possible D gene (5 bases). Deletions cut 5 bases from V and 1 base from J, with 11 bases between. Germline values: CDR1 SEHNR, CDR2 FQNEAQ (reference sequence). The CDR3 extends over 14 amino acids. CDR3 loop: CASSLLSGQETQYF. The CDR3, as DNA: TGTGCCAGCAGCCTCCTCAGCGGCCAAGAGACCCAGTACTTC.

This clonotype occurred many times. V usage is TRBV19 and J usage is TRBJ2-2, with D maybe TRBD1 (5 bases). Trimming took off 2 bases at V and 6 bases at J, with 7 bases between the two ends. CDR1 and CDR2 (germline): LNHDA, SQIVND (reference sequence). This CDR3 has 13 amino acids. CDR3 protein: CASSIQGPGELFF. For the CDR3, the DNA is TGTGCCAGTAGTATACAGGGCCCCGGGGAGCTGTTTTTT.

This clonotype was picked up many times. The V call is TRBV28, the J call TRBJ1-5; D is unresolved. The V end was cut by 10 bases, the J end by 0 bases, with 7 bases between. Germline V CDR1 and CDR2: MDHEN, SYDVKM. This CDR3 has 12 amino acids. CDR3 in amino acids: CATSYSNQPQHF. CDR3 DNA: TGTGCCACCTCATATAGCAATCAGCCCCAGCATTTT.

This clonotype is judged medium-sized. The rearrangement uses TRBV12-3 or TRBV12-4 and TRBJ2-2; TRBD1 or TRBD2 may be the D gene (5 bases each). This CDR3 contains 14 residues. Trimming left V 5 bases short and J 7 bases short, with 14 bases between. CDR3 nucleotides: TGTGCCAGCAGTCCGGGACGCTACAACGGGGAGCTGTTTTTT. Protein product: CASSPGRYNGELFF.

In this sample, this clonotype is medium-sized (0.01 to 0.1%). This chain joins TRBV10-3 and TRBJ2-3; tentative D call: TRBD2 (5 bases). Germline CDR1 reads ENHRY; CDR2 reads SYGVKD. Trimming pared 2 bases from V and 3 bases from J, leaving 9 bases between. The CDR3 length is 14 residues. In nucleotides, the CDR3 is TGTGCCATCAGTGAGGGGAGCGTAACAGATACGCAGTATTTT. This sequence encodes CAISEGSVTDTQYF.

This clonotype is termed medium-sized. The chain employs TRBV7-9 and TRBJ2-7; 7 bases line up with TRBD1. Germline values: CDR1 SEHNR, CDR2 FQNEAQ (reference sequence). The CDR3 is made up of 15 amino acids. V shed 4 bases and J 3 bases; nucleotides not matched to a gene: 9. The CDR3 reads CASSSRQGSFYEQYF. In nucleotides, the CDR3 is TGTGCCAGCAGCTCTCGACAGGGATCCTTCTACGAGCAGTACTTC.

By share, this clonotype counts as medium-sized. The chain uses TRBV21-1 and TRBJ1-4. TRBV21-1 is marked as a pseudogene. The CDR3 loop spans 10 amino acids. CDR3 in amino acids: CARRREKLFF. The CDR3 DNA sequence: TGTGCCAGGCGCAGAGAAAAACTGTTTTTT.

By proportion, this clonotype is medium-sized. The genes are TRBV6-2 or TRBV6-3 and TRBJ2-2, with 9 bases that match TRBD2. Per germline, CDR1 MNHEY and CDR2 SVGEGT. The CDR3 runs 16 residues. V lost 3 bases, J lost 1 base, and 3 bases stayed unmatched. This CDR3 is CASSYELAGNTGELFF. Here the CDR3 DNA reads TGTGCCAGCAGTTATGAACTAGCGGGGAACACCGGGGAGCTGTTTTTT.

This clonotype is termed medium-sized. The V call is TRBV12-3 or TRBV12-4, the J call TRBJ1-5, with D uncertain. V was pared by 5 bases and J by 1 base, with 3 bases between. The CDR3 consists of 12 residues. The CDR3 region is CASSPSNQPQHF. In DNA form, the CDR3 reads TGTGCCAGCAGTCCGAGCAATCAGCCCCAGCATTTT.